This TCR beta chain was identified during a study of blood T cell repertoires in COVID-19. In the study's own analysis: Reference gene primers were amplified, and this amplification served to estimate nucleated cell counts. Libraries were prepared by immunoSEQ multiplex PCR; TCRdb keeps only in-frame clonotypes and omits some of them. V and J calls and clone size come straight from that table; D and trimming were deduced from the DNA. The data hold approximately 100,000 clones, with around 81% observed a single time. The germline V gene encodes CDR1 MDHEN and CDR2 SYDVKM. CDR3 size: 14 residues. V was pared by 2 bases and J by 8 bases, with 4 bases of the junction left unmatched.

What was sequenced was peripheral blood. The clonotype comes from a human donor in a cohort sampled during active COVID-19. The chain recombines TRBV28 with TRBJ1-5; TRBD1 matches at 9 bases. CDR3 sequence: CASSLIGQGKPQHF. CDR3 sequence (DNA): TGTGCCAGCAGTTTAATTGGACAGGGGAAGCCCCAGCATTTT.